Listed below are T cell receptor beta chains from one sample, sequenced in a study of cytomegalovirus exposure and HLA in healthy donors. Only in-frame clones appear in the TCRdb table, and some are missing; sequencing was by immunoSEQ multiplex PCR. The sample carries 85,000 to 120,000 clones, 70% to 75% recorded once. The sample taken for sequencing was PBMCs. These receptors were taken from a female donor in good health and CMV-seronegative. CDR3s include the opening cysteine and the closing phenylalanine or tryptophan. A D gene is named only where the DNA matches it firmly. For some rows the clone size is stated as once, few or many, or as a class when expanded; others skip it.

TRBV19	NA	NA	TRBJ2-7	TGTGCCAGTAGTCAGCAGGGTTACTTC	CASSQQGYF
TRBV5-4	NA	few	TRBJ1-1	TGTGCCAGCAGCTTGGGACAGAGGAACACTGAAGCTTTCTTT	CASSLGQRNTEAFF
TRBV30	TRBD2	NA	TRBJ2-2	TGTGCCTGGAGAGGGACTAGCGGGAACACCGGGGAGCTGTTTTTT	CAWRGTSGNTGELFF
TRBV9	NA	NA	TRBJ2-2	TGTGCCAGCAGCGTAGGAGCCCAGGCCGGGGAGCTGTTTTTT	CASSVGAQAGELFF
TRBV5-4	NA	NA	TRBJ1-1	TGTGCCAGCAGCTACACAGGGCGCGGCACTGAAGCTTTCTTT	CASSYTGRGTEAFF
TRBV4-3	NA	NA	TRBJ1-1	TGCGCCAGCAGCCAAGATTGGGGAGAGAACACTGAAGCTTTCTTT	CASSQDWGENTEAFF
TRBV5-4	TRBD1	NA	TRBJ2-7	TGTGCCAGCAGCCGCGGGGACAGGGTATACGAGCAGTACTTC	CASSRGDRVYEQYF
TRBV5-4	NA	few	TRBJ2-5	TGTGCCAGCAGCCCCCCTCGGCTGGGGGAGGCTCAAGAGACCCAGTACTTC	CASSPPRLGEAQETQYF
TRBV7-9	NA	NA	TRBJ1-1	TGTGCCAGCAGCTTCGAGGGCATGAACACTGAAGCTTTCTTT	CASSFEGMNTEAFF
TRBV5-5	TRBD2	NA	TRBJ2-1	TGTGCCAGCACCCCTCGGGTCCTAGCGGTATACAATGAGCAGTTCTTC	CASTPRVLAVYNEQFF
TRBV30	NA	NA	TRBJ1-2	TGTGCCTGGACCCTGACCGGGCAGGGAGGCTACACCTTC	CAWTLTGQGGYTF
TRBV15	NA	once	TRBJ1-1	TGTGCCACCAGCAGAGGGACAGAGAACACTGAAGCTTTCTTT	CATSRGTENTEAFF
TRBV29-1	NA	once	TRBJ2-5	TGCAGCGCTACAAGGGGTACAGGGCCAGAGACCCAGTACTTC	CSATRGTGPETQYF
TRBV5-1	NA	NA	TRBJ1-6	TGCGCCAGCAGCTTGGATCGCGGTTCACCCCTCCACTTT	CASSLDRGSPLHF
TRBV7-9	NA	NA	TRBJ1-2	TGTGCCAGCAGCCCCGCGGGGGGCGCGAACTATGGCTACACCTTC	CASSPAGGANYGYTF
TRBV7-8	TRBD2	NA	TRBJ2-1	TGTGCCAGCAGCCACCCGGGACTAGCGGGAGTCGGATTACACAATGAGCAGTTCTTC	CASSHPGLAGVGLHNEQFF
TRBV18	NA	once	TRBJ1-2	TGTGCCAGCTCACCCGACAGCTATGGCTACACCTTC	CASSPDSYGYTF
TRBV5-1	TRBD1	once	TRBJ2-7	TGCGCCAGCAGCTTAGGGACAGGGGGACTCTACGAGCAGTACTTC	CASSLGTGGLYEQYF
TRBV5-1	TRBD2	NA	TRBJ2-1	TGCGCCAGCGCGGTCCCGGGACTAGCTTATCCCAATGAGCAGTTCTTC	CASAVPGLAYPNEQFF
TRBV11-3	TRBD2	NA	TRBJ2-2	TGTGCCAGCAGCTCGGGTCGAGCGGGAGGAACCGGGGAGCTGTTTTTT	CASSSGRAGGTGELFF
TRBV29-1	TRBD1	NA	TRBJ2-7	TGCAGCGTCTATGGACAGGGGAAATACGAGCAGTACTTC	CSVYGQGKYEQYF
TRBV27	NA	NA	TRBJ2-1	TGTGCCAGCAGTTTGGGGACTGGCAATGAGCAGTTCTTC	CASSLGTGNEQFF
TRBV5-5	TRBD1	medium-sized	TRBJ1-2	TGTGCCAGCAGCTCCGGACAGGGGCCTTTTAACTATGGCTACACCTTC	CASSSGQGPFNYGYTF
TRBV19	NA	NA	TRBJ1-1	TGTGCCAGTAGTATGGGCGACATGAACACTGAAGCTTTCTTT	CASSMGDMNTEAFF